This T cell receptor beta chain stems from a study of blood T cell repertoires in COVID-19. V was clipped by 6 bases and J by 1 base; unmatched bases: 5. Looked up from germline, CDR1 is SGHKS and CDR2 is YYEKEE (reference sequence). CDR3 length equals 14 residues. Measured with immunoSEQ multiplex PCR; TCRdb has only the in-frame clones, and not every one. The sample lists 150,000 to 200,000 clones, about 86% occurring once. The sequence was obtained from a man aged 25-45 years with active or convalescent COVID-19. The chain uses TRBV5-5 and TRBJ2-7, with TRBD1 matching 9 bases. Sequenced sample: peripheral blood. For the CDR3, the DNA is TGTGCCAGCAACCCCGGGACAGGGTCCTACGAGCAGTACGTC. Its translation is CASNPGTGSYEQYV.